This T cell receptor beta chain originates from a study of T cells after yellow fever vaccination. In making TCR cDNA, 5'RACE template switching added a universal primer site and UMIs to it. A single record per CDR3 protein comes from TCRdb applying MiXCR to the 5' RACE reads. Of 450,000 to 650,000 distinct CDR3 sequences in the sample, roughly 22% were seen once. Broader study findings: The secondary T-cell response peaked on day 5, not day 15, but was weaker. Clones from primary vaccination mostly reappeared after the booster (roughly 97% CD4, less than 90% CD8).

V lost 0 bases to trimming and J lost 3 bases, with 12 bases between them. CDR3 length equals 15 residues. CDR1 is LGHNT, CDR2 FRNRAP, per germline. This clonotype was seen only a few times. Its specificity is unknown. The specimen was PBMCs, collected roughly 20 days after the first yellow fever vaccination. The clonotype comes from a man between 18 and 29 years old who received the YFV17D yellow fever vaccine. This sequence joins TRBV12-5 and TRBJ2-7; tentatively, D is TRBD2 (5 bases). DNA for the CDR3: TGTGCTAGTGGTTTGGTAGTTTCTAGCTTCTACGAGCAGTACTTC. Amino acids: CASGLVVSSFYEQYF. Based on the CDR3 plus reference TRBV12-5 and TRBJ2-7, the full variable domain is DARVTQTPRHKVTEMGQEVTMRCQPILGHNTVFWYRQTMMQGLELLAYFRNRAPLDDSGMPKDRFSAEMPDATLATLKIQPSEPRDSAVYFCASGLVVSSFYEQYFGPGTRLTVT.